Listed here are 9 T cell receptor beta chains from one sample, sequenced in a study of tumor-infiltrating lymphocytes in primary liver carcinoma. Alongside blood RNA obtained from unsorted whole blood, germline DNA was also extracted. Constant-region priming of about 520 ng total RNA yielded TCR beta cDNA. Three nested multiplex PCR rounds, a slightly modified ARM-PCR method, built the TCR beta libraries. It was with TRBV1-TRBV30 forward primers and a C-beta reverse primer that the first two PCR rounds were run, at roughly 10 cycles each. TCRdb reanalysed the multiplex PCR reads using MiXCR and keeps one entry per CDR3 protein. Of some 180,000 distinct CDR3 sequences in the sample, about 60% were seen once. The sequenced material came from peripheral blood. The receptors originated from a man in his forties with primary liver carcinoma and hepatitis B virus infection.

Details on this clonotype: The junction does not match germline at one end; this may be a read error. The J gene is TRBJ2-7, the V gene TRBV6-1; 8 bases match TRBD1. CDR3 length: 14 amino acids. CDR1 and CDR2 (germline): MNHNS, SASEGT. The CDR3 DNA follows: TGTGCCAGCAGTGACGGACAGGGAATCTACGAGCAATACTTC. Translation gives CASSDGQGIYEQYF.

With respect to this clonotype: A read error may produce the germline difference seen at one junction end. The CDR3 here is CASSSLDGLFFYNELFF. Here the CDR3 DNA reads TGTGCCAGCAGCTCCCTAGACGGACTGTTTTTCTACAATGAGCTGTTCTTC. J is TRBJ2-1 and V is TRBV11-1; maybe TRBD2 (5 bases). From germline, CDR1 is SGHAT and CDR2 FQDESV (reference sequence). There are 17 residues in the CDR3.

In this sample, this clonotype turned up a few times. Here the CDR3 reads CSARQSYEQYF. Written as DNA, the CDR3 is TGCAGCGCTCGACAGTCCTACGAGCAGTACTTC. V and J are TRBV29-1 and TRBJ2-7; D is possibly TRBD1 (5 bases). The germline V gene encodes CDR1 SQVTM and CDR2 ANQGSEA. This CDR3 is 11 amino acids long. V lost 7 bases to trimming and J lost 1 base, with 8 bases between them.

This clonotype was seen repeatedly, ten times or more. The V gene is TRBV29-1, the J gene TRBJ2-5; 10 bases fit TRBD1. Germline CDR1 SQVTM, CDR2 ANQGSEA. This CDR3 contains 12 residues. The junction had 2 bases not matched to a gene; V was cut back by 6 bases and J by 4 bases. In nucleotides, the CDR3 is TGCAGCGTAGACAGGGGGCTAGAGACCCAGTACTTC. This encodes CSVDRGLETQYF.

This clonotype was observed at least ten times. V and J are TRBV29-1 and TRBJ2-1; 14 bases line up with TRBD2. Trimming at V came to 3 bases and at J to 8 bases, leaving 3 bases not matched to a gene. This CDR3 comprises 14 residues. Germline V gene data show CDR1 as SQVTM and CDR2 as ANQGSEA. CDR3 sequence (DNA): TGCAGCGTTGATGGACTAGCGGGAGGTGATGAGCAGTTCTTC. It codes for CSVDGLAGGDEQFF.

This clonotype was seen only a few times. The chain has TRBV6-6 and TRBJ1-6; unclear D gene. The ends were cut back, 5 bases at V and 9 bases at J, with 8 bases in the middle. The CDR3 consists of 12 residues. Germline CDR1 reads MNHNY; CDR2 reads SVGAGI (reference sequence). This CDR3 is CASSQPLSPLHF. The CDR3 DNA is TGTGCCAGCAGTCAGCCTCTTTCACCCCTCCACTTT.

This clonotype has only one observation. This sequence joins TRBV28 and TRBJ1-2; D possibly corresponds to TRBD1 (6 bases). The CDR3 has 15 amino acids. From germline, CDR1 is MDHEN and CDR2 SYDVKM. Trimming took 2 bases from V and 7 from J, leaving 17 bases between them. The CDR3 bases are TGTGCCAGCAGTTTAGGGGGCAGTCGGAATCCTGGCTACACCTTC. Its protein is CASSLGGSRNPGYTF.

The chain couples TRBV4-2 to TRBJ1-1; TRBD1 is a possible D gene (5 bases). V was shortened by 2 bases and J by 11 bases, with 18 bases between the two germline ends. The CDR3 runs to 14 residues. Germline V gene lookup returns CDR1 LGHNA and CDR2 YNFKEQ. The chain's CDR3 is CASSQTDRRYGAFF. In nucleotides, the CDR3 is TGTGCCAGCAGCCAAACCGACAGACGATATGGGGCTTTCTTT.

The chain is built from TRBV11-2 and TRBJ2-3; D is ambiguous. The CDR3 spans 13 residues. The germline V and J ends were trimmed by 7 bases and 5 bases, with 13 bases remaining between them. In germline, CDR1 is SGHAT, CDR2 FQNNGV. This chain's CDR3 is CASKLEEGDTQYF. Written as DNA, the CDR3 is TGTGCCAGCAAATTAGAAGAAGGAGATACGCAGTATTTT.